The clone carrying this T cell receptor beta chain was recorded at least ten times. This sample stems from a study of T cells in Graves' hyperthyroidism and ophthalmopathy. The TCR beta CDR3 regions underwent amplification using RNA transcripts as the source. The HTBI primer set served for first-round RT-PCR of the TCR CDR3. Using its own MiXCR run on the multiplex PCR reads, TCRdb lists one record per CDR3 protein. The repertoire holds some 380,000 distinct CDR3 sequences, with roughly 14% as singletons. Trimming shortened V by 0 bases and J by 0 bases, and 9 bases separated the two germline ends. From germline, CDR1 is SGHRS and CDR2 YFSETQ. The CDR3 spans 15 residues.

The chain uses TRBV5-1 and TRBJ1-1; D remains ambiguous. Sequencing was done on a sample of blood. This receptor was taken from a man aged 25 to 40 with Graves' hyperthyroidism that later progressed to Graves' ophthalmopathy. CDR3 bases: TGCGCCAGCAGCTTGGTGGCAGCCATGAACACTGAAGCTTTCTTT. This encodes CASSLVAAMNTEAFF.